The rows below give T cell receptor beta chains drawn from one sample of a study of T cell responses to AZD1222 COVID-19 vaccine. Method: immunoSEQ multiplex PCR; TCRdb's copy keeps in-frame clones and lacks some. Found here are about 110,000 clones, 80% to 90% of them singletons; the top ten hold around 4%. Material: peripheral blood, obtained 28 days after the second AZD1222 dose. The receptors shown here come from an adult who received the AZD1222 COVID-19 vaccine. Each CDR3 is given with its conserved first and last residue. Fields, in order: J gene, D gene, clone size, V gene, CDR3 DNA, CDR3 protein. The D gene is left open where the match is weak. Clone size is shown for a subset of rows, as once, few, many or a class of expanded clone.

TRBJ1-5	NA	NA	TRBV16	TGTGCCAGCAGCCCCTTTGCCACCTACACCAATCAGCCCCAGCATTTT	CASSPFATYTNQPQHF
TRBJ1-1	NA	NA	TRBV19	TGTGCCACCCTTTCTCCCAGGGGTTACGCTGAAGCTTTCTTT	CATLSPRGYAEAFF
TRBJ1-5	TRBD1	NA	TRBV11-2	TGTGCCAGCAGCTTAGGGGTCGCAGGGGGTCAGAATCAGCCCCAGCATTTT	CASSLGVAGGQNQPQHF
TRBJ2-7	NA	NA	TRBV9	TGTGCCAGCTCAAAGGGGGAGGAGCAGTACTTC	CASSKGEEQYF
TRBJ2-1	NA	NA	TRBV28	TGTGCCAGCAGTCCTGACAGTAATTACAATGAGCAGTTCTTC	CASSPDSNYNEQFF
TRBJ1-3	NA	NA	TRBV6-2/TRBV6-3	TGTGCCAGCAGTTACAGGGGCTCTGGAAACACCATATATTTT	CASSYRGSGNTIYF
TRBJ1-2	NA	NA	TRBV24-1	TGTGCCACCAGTGGACTTACGGGGGGCTACACCTTC	CATSGLTGGYTF
TRBJ2-5	NA	NA	TRBV20-1	TGCAGTGCTAGAGATGAGACCCAGTACTTC	CSARDETQYF
TRBJ1-2	NA	NA	TRBV7-8	TGTGCCAGCAGCTTAGCGCGGGGTTATGGCTACACCTTC	CASSLARGYGYTF
TRBJ1-1	NA	NA	TRBV2	TGTGCCGGCAGGGAGTCCCCGAACACTGAAGCTTTCTTT	CAGRESPNTEAFF
TRBJ2-5	NA	NA	TRBV12-3/TRBV12-4	TGTGCCAGCAGGGGGGAGACCCAGTACTTC	CASRGETQYF
TRBJ2-7	TRBD2	NA	TRBV19	TGTGCCAGTAGTATAAATAGCGGGAGGGCCTACGAGCAGTACTTC	CASSINSGRAYEQYF
TRBJ2-6	NA	NA	TRBV7-2	TGTGCCAGCAGCGCCGTGAGCTCTGGGGCCAACGTCCTGACTTTC	CASSAVSSGANVLTF
TRBJ1-1	TRBD1	NA	TRBV5-1	TGCGCCAGCAGGGCCCAGGGGGCGAACACTGAAGCTTTCTTT	CASRAQGANTEAFF
TRBJ1-3	NA	NA	TRBV12-5	TGTGCTAGTGGTTTGGCAGGATCCGTCTCTGGAAACACCATATATTTT	CASGLAGSVSGNTIYF
TRBJ1-1	TRBD1	NA	TRBV7-2	TGTGCCAGCAGCTTCGACAGGGGCACTGAAGCTTTCTTT	CASSFDRGTEAFF
TRBJ1-3	NA	NA	TRBV5-4	TGTGCCAGCAGCTTGGGCGTCTCTGGAAACACCATATATTTT	CASSLGVSGNTIYF
TRBJ1-2	NA	once	TRBV7-2	TGTGCCAGCAGCTTAGCGGACGGAGCTAACTATGGCTACACCTTC	CASSLADGANYGYTF
TRBJ2-1	TRBD1	NA	TRBV6-5	TGTGCCAGCTCATATTTCCCCACAGGGGGCAATGAGCAGTTCTTC	CASSYFPTGGNEQFF
TRBJ1-3	NA	once	TRBV19	TGTGCCAGTAGTCTTCAAAAAGGGACGGGTTCTGGAAACACCATATATTTT	CASSLQKGTGSGNTIYF
TRBJ2-7	NA	NA	TRBV12-3/TRBV12-4	TGTGCCAGCAGTCAGGACAGTTACTACGAGCAGTACTTC	CASSQDSYYEQYF
TRBJ2-7	NA	NA	TRBV2	TGTGCCAGCAGGACAGAGGTTTACGAGCAGTACTTC	CASRTEVYEQYF
TRBJ2-3	NA	NA	TRBV7-8	TGTGCCAGCAGCCCTAGGACAGATACGCAGTATTTT	CASSPRTDTQYF
TRBJ2-6	NA	NA	TRBV9	TGTGCCAGCAGCACCCGGTTGGGGACCGGGGCCAACGTCCTGACTTTC	CASSTRLGTGANVLTF
TRBJ1-6	TRBD1	NA	TRBV30	TGTGCCTGGAGTGCAGCAGACAGGGGTTTATTGGGTTCACCCCTCCACTTT	CAWSAADRGLLGSPLHF
TRBJ2-3	TRBD2	NA	TRBV18	TGTGCCAGCTCACCCTATTTTAGCGGGAGGGCCGTAGATACGCAGTATTTT	CASSPYFSGRAVDTQYF
TRBJ2-3	TRBD1	NA	TRBV27	TGTGCCAGCAGTTTATCCACCGACAGGGGAAAGAGAGATACGCAGTATTTT	CASSLSTDRGKRDTQYF
TRBJ1-5	TRBD1	NA	TRBV5-1	TGCGCCAGCAGCTCGACAGGGGTGGATCAGCCCCAGCATTTT	CASSSTGVDQPQHF
TRBJ2-1	TRBD2	NA	TRBV9	TGTGCCAGCAGCGTAGAAGCGGGGGGTCCTTTCCGTGAGCAGTTCTTC	CASSVEAGGPFREQFF
TRBJ1-1	NA	NA	TRBV29-1	TGCAGCGTTGAAGGGGACGGGACGAACACTGAAGCTTTCTTT	CSVEGDGTNTEAFF
TRBJ1-1	NA	NA	TRBV9	TGTGCCAGGTTACTCCTCCCCGGGCGGAGGAACACTGAAGCTTTCTTT	CARLLLPGRRNTEAFF
TRBJ1-1	NA	NA	TRBV4-2	TGTGCCAGCAGCCAAGGGATGAACACTGAAGCTTTCTTT	CASSQGMNTEAFF
TRBJ2-3	NA	NA	TRBV29-1	TGCAGCCACATAAGGGGGGATACGCAGTATTTT	CSHIRGDTQYF
TRBJ1-3	NA	NA	TRBV3-1/TRBV3-2	TGTGCCAGCAGCCAAGAAGGGGAGAGAAACACCATATATTTT	CASSQEGERNTIYF
TRBJ2-1	NA	NA	TRBV6-5	TGTGCCAGCAGTCGGGACACCTACAATGAGCAGTTCTTC	CASSRDTYNEQFF
TRBJ2-1	NA	NA	TRBV27	TGTGCCAGCAGCTACAGGGTCAATGAGCAGTTCTTC	CASSYRVNEQFF
TRBJ2-1	TRBD2	NA	TRBV25-1	TGTGCCAGCAGTGACCCCGGACTAGCGGGGGGGTGGGAGCAGTTCTTC	CASSDPGLAGGWEQFF
TRBJ1-5	TRBD1	NA	TRBV19	TGTGCCAGTAGTTTGACAGGGGACAGGCGTCAGCCCCAGCATTTT	CASSLTGDRRQPQHF
TRBJ2-3	NA	NA	TRBV10-3	TGTGCCATCAACCCCACTAGCACAGATACGCAGTATTTT	CAINPTSTDTQYF
TRBJ2-5	NA	NA	TRBV11-1	TGTGCCAGCAGCTTAGCGGCGGGGACCCAGTACTTC	CASSLAAGTQYF
TRBJ2-7	NA	NA	TRBV9	TGTGCCAGCAGCCCCCAAAGGGCCTCCTACGAGCAGTACTTC	CASSPQRASYEQYF
TRBJ1-3	NA	few	TRBV6-5	TGTGCCAGCAACGGGATTCCTGGAAACACCATATATTTT	CASNGIPGNTIYF
TRBJ1-3	NA	NA	TRBV4-1	TGCGCCAGCAGCCCGGACTCTGGAAACACCATATATTTT	CASSPDSGNTIYF
TRBJ2-1	TRBD2	NA	TRBV19	TGTGCCAGTAGGGTAGGGCGGGAGGCCTACAATGAGCAGTTCTTC	CASRVGREAYNEQFF
TRBJ2-6	NA	NA	TRBV15	TGTGCCACCAGCACCTGGGGCCGCAGCTCTGGGGCCAACGTCCTGACTTTC	CATSTWGRSSGANVLTF
TRBJ1-1	NA	NA	TRBV20-1	TGCAGTGCTAGGATGAACACTGAAGCTTTCTTT	CSARMNTEAFF
TRBJ1-1	TRBD1	NA	TRBV5-1	TGCGCCAGCAGCTTGAGGGACAGGGACACTGAAGCTTTCTTT	CASSLRDRDTEAFF
TRBJ1-5	NA	NA	TRBV4-2	TGTGCCAGCAGCCAAGACGCAGGGCCACAGCCCCAGCATTTT	CASSQDAGPQPQHF
TRBJ2-7	TRBD2	NA	TRBV6-5	TGTGCCAGCAGGTCCCTAGCGGCTTACGAGCAGTACTTC	CASRSLAAYEQYF
TRBJ1-1	NA	NA	TRBV12-3/TRBV12-4	TGTGCCAGCAGGGACCGAAGGGAGGCTTTCTTT	CASRDRREAFF
TRBJ2-3	TRBD1	NA	TRBV6-5	TGTGCCAGCAGTCCAGGGGACAGCTACACAGATACGCAGTATTTT	CASSPGDSYTDTQYF
TRBJ1-1	NA	NA	TRBV12-2	TGTGCAAGTCGCTTAGAATTAGGGGACACTGAAGCTTTCTTT	CASRLELGDTEAFF